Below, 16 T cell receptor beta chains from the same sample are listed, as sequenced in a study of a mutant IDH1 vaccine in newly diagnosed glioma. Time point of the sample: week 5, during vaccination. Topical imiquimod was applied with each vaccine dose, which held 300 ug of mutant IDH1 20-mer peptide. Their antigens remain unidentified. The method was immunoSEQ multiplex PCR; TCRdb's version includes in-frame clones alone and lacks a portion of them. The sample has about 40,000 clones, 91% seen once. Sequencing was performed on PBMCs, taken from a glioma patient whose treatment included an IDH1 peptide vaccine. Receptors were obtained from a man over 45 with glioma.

The CDR3 protein is CASSPGQINQPQHF. The CDR3 coding sequence is TGTGCCAGCAGCCCGGGACAGATCAATCAGCCCCAGCATTTT. The V gene is TRBV7-9, the J gene TRBJ1-5; 7 nucleotides line up with TRBD1. The CDR3 covers 14 residues. Germline values: CDR1 SEHNR, CDR2 FQNEAQ (reference sequence). V lost 5 bases, J lost 3 bases, and 4 bases stayed unmatched. Looking up the rest from reference TRBV7-9 and TRBJ1-5 gives the full variable domain: DTGVSQNPRHKITKRGQNVTFRCDPISEHNRLYWYRQTLGQGPEFLTYFQNEAQLEKSRLLSDRFSAERPKGSFSTLEIQRTEQGDSAMYLCASSPGQINQPQHFGDGTRLSIL.

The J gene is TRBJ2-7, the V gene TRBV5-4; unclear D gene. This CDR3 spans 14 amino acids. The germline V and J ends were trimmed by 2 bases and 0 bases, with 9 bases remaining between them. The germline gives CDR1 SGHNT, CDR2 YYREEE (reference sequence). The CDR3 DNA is TGTGCCAGCAGCTTTGGGGTCAGCTCCTACGAGCAGTACTTC. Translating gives CASSFGVSSYEQYF.

CDR3 in DNA: TGTGCCAGCTTTAGCGGGGGGGCCTACGAGCAGTACTTC. Its translation: CASFSGGAYEQYF. The rearrangement uses TRBV28 and TRBJ2-7; TRBD2 matches 11 bases. The CDR3 contains 13 residues. V trimming: 8 bases; J trimming: 2 bases; junction bases outside the gene matches: 2. The germline V gene encodes CDR1 MDHEN and CDR2 SYDVKM.

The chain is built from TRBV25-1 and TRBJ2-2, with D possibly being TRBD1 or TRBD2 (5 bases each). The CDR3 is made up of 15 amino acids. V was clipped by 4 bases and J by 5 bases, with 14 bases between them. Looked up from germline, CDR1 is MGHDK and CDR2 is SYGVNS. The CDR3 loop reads CASSVPGDPTGELFF. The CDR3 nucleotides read TGTGCCAGCAGTGTCCCTGGGGACCCTACCGGGGAGCTGTTTTTT.

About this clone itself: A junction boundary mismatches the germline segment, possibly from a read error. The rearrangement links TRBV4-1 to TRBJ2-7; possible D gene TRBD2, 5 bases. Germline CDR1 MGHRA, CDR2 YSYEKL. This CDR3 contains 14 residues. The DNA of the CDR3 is TGCGCCAGCAGCCAAGATCTGGTGGCGGGCGGAAGGGCCTTC. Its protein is CASSQDLVAGGRAF.

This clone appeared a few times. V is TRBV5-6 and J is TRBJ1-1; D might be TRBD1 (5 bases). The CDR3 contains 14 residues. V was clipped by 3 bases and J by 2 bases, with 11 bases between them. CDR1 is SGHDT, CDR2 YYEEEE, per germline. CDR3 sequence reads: CASSWGRDNTEAFF. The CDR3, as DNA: TGTGCCAGCAGCTGGGGGAGGGATAACACTGAAGCTTTCTTT.

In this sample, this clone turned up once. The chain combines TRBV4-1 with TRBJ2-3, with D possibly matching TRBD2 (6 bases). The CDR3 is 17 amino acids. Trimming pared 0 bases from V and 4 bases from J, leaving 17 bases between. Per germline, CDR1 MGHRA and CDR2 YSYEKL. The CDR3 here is CASSQDKVAAGADTQYF. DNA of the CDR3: TGCGCCAGCAGCCAAGATAAAGTAGCGGCCGGTGCAGATACGCAGTATTTT.

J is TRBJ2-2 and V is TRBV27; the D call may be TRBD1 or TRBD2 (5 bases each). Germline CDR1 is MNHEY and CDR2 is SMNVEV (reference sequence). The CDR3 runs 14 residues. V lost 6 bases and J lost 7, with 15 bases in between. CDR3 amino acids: CASSLEGWSGELFF. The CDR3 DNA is TGTGCCAGCAGCCTAGAGGGGTGGAGCGGGGAGCTGTTTTTT.

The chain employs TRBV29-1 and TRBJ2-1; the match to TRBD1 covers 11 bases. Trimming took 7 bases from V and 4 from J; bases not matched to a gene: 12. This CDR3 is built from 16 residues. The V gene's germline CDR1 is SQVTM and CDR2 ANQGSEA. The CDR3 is CSGFGGQGESYNEQFF. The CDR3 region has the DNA TGCAGCGGCTTTGGGGGACAGGGGGAATCTTACAATGAGCAGTTCTTC.

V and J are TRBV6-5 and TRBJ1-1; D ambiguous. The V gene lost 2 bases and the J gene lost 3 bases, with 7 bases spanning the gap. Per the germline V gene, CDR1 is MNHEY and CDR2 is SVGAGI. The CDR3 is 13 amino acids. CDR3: CASSYEQYTEAFF. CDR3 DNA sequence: TGTGCCAGCAGTTACGAACAGTACACTGAAGCTTTCTTT.

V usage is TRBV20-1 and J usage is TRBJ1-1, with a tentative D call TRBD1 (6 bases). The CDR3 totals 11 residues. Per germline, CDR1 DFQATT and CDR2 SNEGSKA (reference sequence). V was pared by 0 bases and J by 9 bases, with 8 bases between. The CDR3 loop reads CSARDRGKAFF. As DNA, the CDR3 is TGCAGTGCTAGAGACAGGGGTAAAGCTTTCTTT.

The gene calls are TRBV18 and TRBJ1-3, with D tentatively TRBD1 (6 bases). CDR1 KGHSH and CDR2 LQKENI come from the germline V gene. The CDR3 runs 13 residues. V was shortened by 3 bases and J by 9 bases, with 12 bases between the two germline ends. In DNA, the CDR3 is TGTGCCAGCTCACCCCTACAGGGTAGCACCATATATTTT. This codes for CASSPLQGSTIYF.

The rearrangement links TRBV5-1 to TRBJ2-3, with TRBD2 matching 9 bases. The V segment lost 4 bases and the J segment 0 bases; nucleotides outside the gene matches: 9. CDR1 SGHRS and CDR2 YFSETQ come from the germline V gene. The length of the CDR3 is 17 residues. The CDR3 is CASSRTSGPPSTDTQYF. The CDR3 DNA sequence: TGCGCCAGCAGCCGAACTAGCGGGCCTCCTAGCACAGATACGCAGTATTTT.

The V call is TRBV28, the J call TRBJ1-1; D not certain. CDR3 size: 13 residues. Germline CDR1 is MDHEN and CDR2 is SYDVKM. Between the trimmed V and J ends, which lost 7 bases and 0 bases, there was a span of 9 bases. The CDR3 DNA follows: TGTGCCAGCACGAGTTTTCTGAACACTGAAGCTTTCTTT. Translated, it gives CASTSFLNTEAFF.

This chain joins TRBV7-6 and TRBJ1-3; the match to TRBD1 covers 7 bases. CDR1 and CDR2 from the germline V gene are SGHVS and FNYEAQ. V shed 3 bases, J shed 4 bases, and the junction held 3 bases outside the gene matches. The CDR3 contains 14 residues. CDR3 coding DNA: TGTGCCAGCAGCTTGACAGGGTTCGGAAACACCATATATTTT. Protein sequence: CASSLTGFGNTIYF.

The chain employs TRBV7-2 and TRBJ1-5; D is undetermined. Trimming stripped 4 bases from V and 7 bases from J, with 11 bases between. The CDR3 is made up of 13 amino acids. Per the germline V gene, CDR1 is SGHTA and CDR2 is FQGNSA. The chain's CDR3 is CASSSQTWQPQHF. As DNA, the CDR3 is TGTGCCAGCAGCTCCCAAACATGGCAGCCCCAGCATTTT.